These T cell receptor beta chains were read from a single sample in a study of Ad26.COV2.S vaccination and SARS-CoV-2 variants. Some clones are missing from TCRdb's copy, which holds only in-frame ones; the method was immunoSEQ multiplex PCR. The repertoire holds more than 300,000 clones, with about 86% as singletons. The material was peripheral blood, obtained in a trial of Ad26.COV2.S vaccine versus placebo. These receptors came from a person aged 18-60 years who received the Ad26.COV2.S COVID-19 vaccine or a placebo. Both conserved end residues are part of each CDR3. The D gene is left open where the match is weak. Rows may omit the clone size; those that give it use once, few, many or a size class.

CDR3,DNA,D,size,length,V,J
CASSHKVDNEQYF,TGTGCCAGCAGCCACAAGGTGGATAACGAGCAGTACTTC,-,-,13,TRBV7-9,TRBJ2-7
CASRGESGGLHEQFF,TGTGCCAGCAGGGGTGAGTCAGGGGGCCTCCATGAGCAGTTCTTC,TRBD1,-,15,TRBV27,TRBJ2-1
CASSFNIGPNEKLFF,TGCGCCAGCAGCTTTAATATAGGACCGAATGAAAAACTGTTTTTT,-,-,15,TRBV5-1,TRBJ1-4
CASSIGGSQPQHF,TGTGCCAGTAGTATAGGAGGGAGTCAGCCCCAGCATTTT,-,-,13,TRBV19,TRBJ1-5
CASSSQLEYNEQFF,TGCGCCAGCAGCTCCCAATTAGAATACAATGAGCAGTTCTTC,-,-,14,TRBV5-1,TRBJ2-1
CASSLVVGSRNIQYF,TGTGCCAGCAGCTTAGTGGTGGGGTCCCGGAACATTCAGTACTTC,-,-,15,TRBV7-2,TRBJ2-4
CASSLDRAGGYEQYF,TGTGCCAGCAGCTTAGACCGGGCAGGGGGCTACGAGCAGTACTTC,TRBD1,once,15,TRBV7-2,TRBJ2-7
CASSFDRGTYNEQFF,TGTGCCAGCAGCTTTGACAGGGGAACCTACAATGAGCAGTTCTTC,TRBD1,-,15,TRBV7-2,TRBJ2-1
CASSQGQGSGNEKLFF,TGCGCCAGCAGCCAAGGACAGGGCTCGGGAAATGAAAAACTGTTTTTT,TRBD1,-,16,TRBV5-1,TRBJ1-4
CASSQVTGREAFF,TGCGCCAGCAGCCAAGTAACCGGGCGAGAAGCTTTCTTT,-,-,13,TRBV4-1,TRBJ1-1
CASSEISGGAYEQYF,TGTGCCAGCAGTGAAATTAGCGGGGGGGCCTACGAGCAGTACTTC,TRBD2,-,15,TRBV2,TRBJ2-7
CASSYLRDRDYEQYF,TGTGCCAGCAGTTACCTCCGGGACCGGGATTACGAGCAGTACTTC,-,-,15,TRBV6-5,TRBJ2-7
CASSTGAAGNEKLFF,TGCGCCAGCAGCACAGGGGCAGCAGGGAATGAAAAACTGTTTTTT,TRBD1,few,15,TRBV5-1,TRBJ1-4
CASSGQGATNEKLFF,TGTGCCAGCAGTGGACAGGGTGCAACTAATGAAAAACTGTTTTTT,TRBD1,few,15,TRBV2,TRBJ1-4
CASSQATGGAGANVLTF,TGTGCCAGCAGCCAAGCAACAGGGGGCGCTGGGGCCAACGTCCTGACTTTC,TRBD1,-,17,TRBV4-2,TRBJ2-6
CASSPTRGGNQPQHF,TGTGCCAGCAGCCCAACTAGGGGTGGCAATCAGCCCCAGCATTTT,-,-,15,TRBV7-2,TRBJ1-5
CASSPRSSYEQYF,TGTGCCAGCTCACCTAGGAGCTCCTACGAGCAGTACTTC,-,-,13,TRBV18,TRBJ2-7
CASSQFGTGNQPQHF,TGTGCCAGCAGCCAATTTGGGACAGGGAATCAGCCCCAGCATTTT,TRBD1,-,15,TRBV3-1/TRBV3-2,TRBJ1-5
CASSRGQGRTEAFF,TGTGCCAGCAGCCGGGGACAGGGGAGGACTGAAGCTTTCTTT,TRBD1,-,14,TRBV16,TRBJ1-1
CASDWGQGYGYTF,TGTGCCAGCGACTGGGGACAGGGCTATGGCTACACCTTC,TRBD1,-,13,TRBV28,TRBJ1-2